These 13 T cell receptor beta chains came from one sample sequenced in a study of T cell changes during pregnancy in multiple sclerosis. The data were produced by immunoSEQ multiplex PCR, yet TCRdb's version contains in-frame clones alone and is incomplete. The repertoire consists of roughly 70,000 clones, with 90% occurring once and the leading ten covering 1.5%. The sequencing used peripheral blood, collected in the third trimester of pregnancy. The receptors come from a female donor with multiple sclerosis, enrolled in a pregnancy study.

The table lists this clone with a count of one. The chain couples TRBV30 to TRBJ2-1; TRBD2 aligns across 8 bases. Unmatched junction bases numbered 19, after V lost 4 bases and J lost 5 bases. CDR3 length: 18 amino acids. CDR1 GTSNPN and CDR2 SVGIG come from the germline V gene (reference sequence). The CDR3 reads CAWTIRSGDQGGNNEQFF. The CDR3, as DNA: TGTGCCTGGACAATCCGTAGCGGGGATCAGGGTGGGAACAATGAGCAGTTCTTC.

The chain is built from TRBV9 and TRBJ2-3, with D tentatively TRBD2 (6 bases). V lost 1 base, J lost 6 bases, and 18 bases lay in between. Germline V lookup: CDR1 SGDLS, CDR2 YYNGEE. The CDR3 runs 16 residues. CDR3: CASSVIASAYGDTQYF. The CDR3 DNA sequence: TGTGCCAGCAGCGTAATAGCTAGCGCCTATGGGGATACGCAGTATTTT.

This chain uses TRBV30 with TRBJ2-3; TRBD2 matches 16 bases. V trimming: 3 bases; J trimming: 2 bases; junction bases outside the gene matches: 14. In germline, CDR1 is GTSNPN, CDR2 SVGIG (reference sequence). The CDR3 sequence is 20 residues long. The CDR3 DNA is TGTGCCTGGAGCGGGGGACTAGCGGGAGGGAACCTACGTATCACAGATACGCAGTATTTT. This encodes CAWSGGLAGGNLRITDTQYF.

The chain recombines TRBV5-6 with TRBJ2-7; 10 nucleotides line up with TRBD1. Unmatched junction bases numbered 4, after V lost 4 bases and J lost 0 bases. This CDR3 is built from 15 residues. Germline-derived CDR1 and CDR2 are SGHDT and YYEEEE. This CDR3 is CASSPGQGTSYEQYF. For the CDR3, the DNA is TGTGCCAGCAGCCCGGGACAGGGGACCTCCTACGAGCAGTACTTC.

The V and J genes are TRBV7-9 and TRBJ2-5; no definite D call. CDR3 length: 15 amino acids. Trimming removed 1 base at V and 5 bases at J, with 14 bases between. Germline CDR1 SEHNR, CDR2 FQNEAQ (reference sequence). The CDR3 DNA reads TGTGCCAGCAGCTTAGGGGCTCTAACCCGGGAGACCCAGTACTTC. Its translation is CASSLGALTRETQYF.

This chain uses TRBV7-9 with TRBJ1-2, with D possibly being TRBD1 (6 bases). The CDR3 runs to 13 residues. CDR1 and CDR2 (germline): SEHNR, FQNEAQ (reference sequence). The germline V and J ends were trimmed by 1 base and 8 bases, with 11 bases remaining between them. The CDR3 nucleotides are TGTGCCAGCAGCTTAGAACAGGGCACCGGCTACACCTTC. It encodes CASSLEQGTGYTF. Filled out from reference TRBV7-9 and TRBJ1-2, the complete variable domain reads DTGVSQNPRHKITKRGQNVTFRCDPISEHNRLYWYRQTLGQGPEFLTYFQNEAQLEKSRLLSDRFSAERPKGSFSTLEIQRTEQGDSAMYLCASSLEQGTGYTFGSGTRLTVV.

The chain links TRBV18 to TRBJ1-2; 7 bases fit TRBD1. The junction had 7 bases not matched to a gene; V was cut back by 6 bases and J by 0 bases. This CDR3 has 15 amino acids. From germline, CDR1 is KGHSH and CDR2 LQKENI. CDR3 bases: TGTGCCAGCTCGCAACAGGGGCTTACTAACTATGGCTACACCTTC. Encoded protein: CASSQQGLTNYGYTF.

Only a few counts were recorded for this clone. This chain links TRBV6-5 with TRBJ1-5; 7 bases fit TRBD1. V lost 6 bases and J lost 5; bases outside the gene matches: 7. In germline, CDR1 is MNHEY, CDR2 SVGAGI. The CDR3 extends over 14 amino acids. CDR3 in DNA: TGTGCCAGCAGCCCCGGGACAGCCGATCAGCCCCAGCATTTT. Translation: CASSPGTADQPQHF.

This chain joins TRBV29-1 and TRBJ2-7; 7 bases fit TRBD1. The CDR3 runs 16 residues. Germline CDR1 SQVTM, CDR2 ANQGSEA. Trimming at V came to 1 base and at J to 4 bases, leaving 13 bases not matched to a gene. The DNA of the CDR3 is TGCAGCGTTGAAGGGTCACAGGGGACGAAAAATTACGAGCAGTACTTC. Translated: CSVEGSQGTKNYEQYF.

The chain is built from TRBV5-6 and TRBJ1-5, with D possibly TRBD1 on 6 matching bases. The V and J ends lost 4 bases and 5 bases respectively, with 13 bases between them. The CDR3 has 14 amino acids. Germline assignment: CDR1 SGHDT and CDR2 YYEEEE. The CDR3 DNA sequence: TGTGCCAGCAGCCTAAAGACAGGAGATCAGCCCCAGCATTTT. Translated: CASSLKTGDQPQHF.

The chain carries TRBV30 and TRBJ2-1; the D gene is possibly TRBD2 (5 bases). The CDR3 has 15 amino acids. Trimming left V 0 bases short and J 3 bases short, with 12 bases between. Looked up from germline, CDR1 is GTSNPN and CDR2 is SVGIG (reference sequence). The CDR3 DNA reads as TGTGCCTGGAGTGTAGCTAGCAAGGTCTACAATGAGCAGTTCTTC. This translates into CAWSVASKVYNEQFF.

The chain carries TRBV6-5 and TRBJ1-3; D is perhaps TRBD1 (5 bases). Trimming removed 6 bases at V and 8 bases at J, with 11 bases between. The CDR3 covers 12 residues. Germline CDR1 is MNHEY and CDR2 is SVGAGI. As DNA, the CDR3 is TGTGCCAGCAGCCGGACACCTGACACCATATATTTT. Translating it yields CASSRTPDTIYF.

V gene TRBV30 combines with J gene TRBJ1-1; unclear D gene. The CDR3 runs to 12 residues. Germline V lookup: CDR1 GTSNPN, CDR2 SVGIG (reference sequence). The V gene lost 7 bases and the J gene lost 4 bases, with 13 bases spanning the gap. CDR3 DNA sequence: TGTGCCTCAGGTAGGGAGGGCACTGAAGCTTTCTTT. Its protein product is CASGREGTEAFF.